This T cell receptor beta chain was documented in a study of shared clonotypes between healthy human individuals. Germline V lookup: CDR1 MDHEN, CDR2 SYDVKM. The CDR3 covers 14 residues. V was trimmed by 7 bases and J by 5 bases, leaving 15 bases between them. Method: immunoSEQ multiplex PCR; TCRdb's copy keeps in-frame clones and lacks some. Among around 2.5 million clones, 93% were seen once, and the ten largest hold about 0.34%. The J gene is TRBJ1-5, the V gene TRBV28; D possibly corresponds to TRBD1 (5 bases). The sequence was obtained from a man younger than 35 in good health. Some clones in this sample may be carry-over from other donors' samples. Sequenced sample: naive CD4+ T cells from PBMCs. This sample's subset: CD45RA+ positively selected. CDR3 nucleotide sequence: TGTGCCAGCAAGGGCGGGACGTCGGATCAGCCCCAGCATTTT. This encodes CASKGGTSDQPQHF.